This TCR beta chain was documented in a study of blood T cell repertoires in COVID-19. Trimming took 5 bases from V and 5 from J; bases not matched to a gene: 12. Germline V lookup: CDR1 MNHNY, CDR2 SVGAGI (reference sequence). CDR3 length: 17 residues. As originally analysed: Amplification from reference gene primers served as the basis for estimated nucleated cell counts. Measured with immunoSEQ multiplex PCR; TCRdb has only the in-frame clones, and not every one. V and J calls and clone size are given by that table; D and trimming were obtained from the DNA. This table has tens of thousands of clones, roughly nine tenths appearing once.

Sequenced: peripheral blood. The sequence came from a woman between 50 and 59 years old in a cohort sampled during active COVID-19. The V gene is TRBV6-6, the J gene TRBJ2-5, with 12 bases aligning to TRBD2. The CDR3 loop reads CASSQPRTSGVGETQYF. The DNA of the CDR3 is TGTGCCAGCAGTCAGCCCCGGACTAGCGGGGTGGGGGAGACCCAGTACTTC.